A selection of T cell receptor beta chains follows, all from one sample in a study of Ad26.COV2.S vaccination and SARS-CoV-2 variants. Data came from immunoSEQ multiplex PCR; TCRdb stores just in-frame clones and leaves some out. This sample has about 350,000 clones; over 75% occur once, and the top ten carry around 3.6%. Source: peripheral blood, taken in a trial of Ad26.COV2.S vaccine versus placebo. These receptors all stem from a person aged 18-65 years who received the Ad26.COV2.S COVID-19 vaccine or a placebo. The CDR3 runs from the conserved cysteine through the conserved F or W. A D gene is named only where the DNA matches it firmly. The size field is filled for only some rows; it gives once, few, many or a size class.

CDR3nt: TGTGCCAGTAGTCCCCACGGGAGGCAGGGGGACACTGAAGCTTTCTTT
CDR3aa: CASSPHGRQGDTEAFF
v_gene: TRBV19
j_gene: TRBJ1-1
abundance: NA
d_gene: TRBD1

CDR3nt: TGTGCCAGCAGCCCGGGACTACACAGCTCCTACGAGCAGTACTTC
CDR3aa: CASSPGLHSSYEQYF
v_gene: TRBV5-6
j_gene: TRBJ2-7
abundance: NA
d_gene: TRBD2

CDR3nt: TGTGCCAGCAGTGAAGCTAGGAACACTGAAGCTTTCTTT
CDR3aa: CASSEARNTEAFF
v_gene: TRBV6-1
j_gene: TRBJ1-1
abundance: NA
d_gene: NA

CDR3nt: TGTGCCAGCAGCGTAGCTACTGGGGAGACCCAGTACTTC
CDR3aa: CASSVATGETQYF
v_gene: TRBV9
j_gene: TRBJ2-5
abundance: NA
d_gene: NA

CDR3nt: TGTGCCAGCAGCGCAGACAGGGGAGGCACTGAAGCTTTCTTT
CDR3aa: CASSADRGGTEAFF
v_gene: TRBV7-6
j_gene: TRBJ1-1
abundance: NA
d_gene: TRBD1

CDR3nt: TGCGCCAGCAATCTCCCGGGACTAAACAATGAGCAGTTCTTC
CDR3aa: CASNLPGLNNEQFF
v_gene: TRBV5-1
j_gene: TRBJ2-1
abundance: NA
d_gene: TRBD2

CDR3nt: TGTGCCAGCAGCTTCGACAAGAGCTCCTACGAGCAGTACTTC
CDR3aa: CASSFDKSSYEQYF
v_gene: TRBV7-9
j_gene: TRBJ2-7
abundance: NA
d_gene: NA

CDR3nt: TGTGCCAGCAGTGAACGTGGACAGGGTAGTGTCTCTGGAAACACCATATATTTT
CDR3aa: CASSERGQGSVSGNTIYF
v_gene: TRBV2
j_gene: TRBJ1-3
abundance: NA
d_gene: TRBD1

CDR3nt: TGCAGCGCACAGGCGAGCGATGAAAAACTGTTTTTT
CDR3aa: CSAQASDEKLFF
v_gene: TRBV29-1
j_gene: TRBJ1-4
abundance: NA
d_gene: NA

CDR3nt: TGTGCCAGCAGTACAAGACAGGGACGCCAAGAGACCCAGTACTTC
CDR3aa: CASSTRQGRQETQYF
v_gene: TRBV7-9
j_gene: TRBJ2-5
abundance: NA
d_gene: TRBD1

CDR3nt: TGTGCCAGCAGCCCGAACAGGGTTCAGCCCCAGCATTTT
CDR3aa: CASSPNRVQPQHF
v_gene: TRBV5-6
j_gene: TRBJ1-5
abundance: few
d_gene: NA

CDR3nt: TGTGCCAGCCGTGAAAGACTAGCGGGACACCAAGAGACCCAGTACTTC
CDR3aa: CASRERLAGHQETQYF
v_gene: TRBV6-1
j_gene: TRBJ2-5
abundance: NA
d_gene: TRBD2

CDR3nt: TGTGCCAGCAGGGCCCCTCTAGCGGGGAAGGAGGCCCAGTACTTC
CDR3aa: CASRAPLAGKEAQYF
v_gene: TRBV6-5
j_gene: TRBJ2-5
abundance: NA
d_gene: TRBD2

CDR3nt: TGTGCCAGCAGCTGGGAGTTCATGAACACTGAAGCTTTCTTT
CDR3aa: CASSWEFMNTEAFF
v_gene: TRBV5-5
j_gene: TRBJ1-1
abundance: NA
d_gene: NA

CDR3nt: TGTGCCAGTAGTATAGAACTAGGAGGGTCCCGCGAGCAGTACTTC
CDR3aa: CASSIELGGSREQYF
v_gene: TRBV19
j_gene: TRBJ2-7
abundance: once
d_gene: NA

CDR3nt: TGTGCCAGCAGTTACGGACGCAGAGCCTACGAGCAGTACTTC
CDR3aa: CASSYGRRAYEQYF
v_gene: TRBV6-6
j_gene: TRBJ2-7
abundance: NA
d_gene: NA

CDR3nt: TGTGCCAGCAGCCGGTGGGAAGAAGATACGCAGTATTTT
CDR3aa: CASSRWEEDTQYF
v_gene: TRBV3-1/TRBV3-2
j_gene: TRBJ2-3
abundance: NA
d_gene: NA

CDR3nt: TGTGCCAGCAGCTTTAAAATTGGATCGTCCTACAATGAGCAGTTCTTC
CDR3aa: CASSFKIGSSYNEQFF
v_gene: TRBV11-2
j_gene: TRBJ2-1
abundance: NA
d_gene: NA

CDR3nt: TGTGCCAGCAGTTTGCGGTACGGAACTGAAGCTTTCTTT
CDR3aa: CASSLRYGTEAFF
v_gene: TRBV12-3/TRBV12-4
j_gene: TRBJ1-1
abundance: NA
d_gene: NA

CDR3nt: TGTGCCAGCAGCTATCCCAGGGGATCACCCCTCCACTTT
CDR3aa: CASSYPRGSPLHF
v_gene: TRBV7-9
j_gene: TRBJ1-6
abundance: NA
d_gene: NA